This T cell receptor beta chain was captured by sequencing in a study of T cell responses to AZD1222 COVID-19 vaccine. The overall study: Doses given second, at about 4 or about 12 weeks, were pooled. The study's findings and limits: Distributed over spike, vaccine-associated CD4 TCRs predominated at 160-218 and 743-854.

Profiling relied on immunoSEQ multiplex PCR, and the TCRdb table lists in-frame clones only, not all of them. The table shows approximately 76,000 clones, with roughly four fifths occurring only once. In regard to this clone: The antigen is not known.

Germline CDR1 is SGHTA and CDR2 is FQGNSA. Trimming took 3 bases from V and 0 from J; bases not matched to a gene: 4. The CDR3 has 16 residues. The chain links TRBV7-2 to TRBJ1-1; TRBD1 aligns across 10 bases. The clonotype originates from an adult in good health. This specimen was peripheral blood, taken on day 0 of AZD1222 vaccination. CDR3 nucleotide sequence: TGTGCCAGCAGCTTTACCGGGACAGGGGTGAACACTGAAGCTTTCTTT. This translates into CASSFTGTGVNTEAFF. The whole variable domain, remainder taken from reference TRBV7-2 and TRBJ1-1, is GAGVSQSPSNKVTEKGKDVELRCDPISGHTALYWYRQSLGQGLEFLIYFQGNSAPDKSGLPSDRFSAERTGGSVSTLTIQRTQQEDSAVYLCASSFTGTGVNTEAFFGQGTRLTVV.